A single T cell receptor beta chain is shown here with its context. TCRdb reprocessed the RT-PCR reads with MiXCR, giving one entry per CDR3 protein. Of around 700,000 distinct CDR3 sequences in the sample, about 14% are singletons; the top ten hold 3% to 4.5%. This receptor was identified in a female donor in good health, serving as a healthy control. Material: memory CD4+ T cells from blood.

The CDR3 loop is CASSERGIGYNEQFF. Written as DNA, the CDR3 is TGTGCCAGCAGCGAGCGGGGTATCGGTTACAATGAGCAGTTCTTC. The chain is built from TRBV6-2 or TRBV6-3 and TRBJ2-1, with 7 bases aligning to TRBD2. The ends lost 6 bases at V and 4 bases at J; junction bases unmatched: 9. CDR1 MNHEY and CDR2 SVGEGT come from the germline V gene. CDR3 length: 15 amino acids.